A selection of T cell receptor beta chains follows, all from one sample in a study of OX40 agonist ivuxolimab in advanced cancers. Sequencing used immunoSEQ multiplex PCR; TCRdb keeps in-frame clones, though not all of them. Of fewer than 20,000 clones in the sample, approximately 80% were seen once. Sequenced material: CD4+ or CD8+ T cells sorted from blood, taken in a trial of the OX40 agonist ivuxolimab. Receptors were obtained from an adult with an advanced solid tumor such as melanoma, head and neck, liver or kidney cancer. CDR3s include the opening cysteine and the closing phenylalanine or tryptophan. D genes are given only for firm matches. Only part of the rows carry a size: once, few, many, or a class if the clone is expanded.

clone size	V gene	CDR3 length	J gene	D gene	CDR3 DNA	CDR3 protein
.	TRBV7-2	14	TRBJ2-5	.	TGTGCCAGCAGCTTAGCGGCTAGATGGGAGACCCAGTACTTC	CASSLAARWETQYF
.	TRBV19	14	TRBJ2-1	.	TGTGCCAGTAGGGAGGACAGATCCTACAATGAGCAGTTCTTC	CASREDRSYNEQFF
once	TRBV19	11	TRBJ2-1	.	TGTGCCAGTAGACGAGGGAATGAGCAGTTCTTC	CASRRGNEQFF
.	TRBV4-1	15	TRBJ2-7	TRBD1	TGCGCCAGCAGCCGGACCGGGACAGGGTTCTACGAGCAGTACTTC	CASSRTGTGFYEQYF
.	TRBV18	14	TRBJ1-3	.	TGTGCCAGCTCACCCGGGGGGCAAGGAAACACCATATATTTT	CASSPGGQGNTIYF
.	TRBV5-5	16	TRBJ1-1	.	TGTGCCAGCAGCTTGTTTAAAAAGGGCTTCTGGCAGGGAGCTTTCTTT	CASSLFKKGFWQGAFF
.	TRBV7-3	15	TRBJ1-3	.	TGTGCCAGCAGCCCAGGGCACACGGGAGGAAACACCATATATTTT	CASSPGHTGGNTIYF
.	TRBV13	16	TRBJ2-1	.	TGTGCCAGCAGCTCTGAGACAGGAGGCTTTTTGAGGGAGCAGTTCTTC	CASSSETGGFLREQFF
.	TRBV7-9	13	TRBJ1-1	.	TGTGCCAGCAGCTACGCCGGGATCTCTGAAGCTTTCTTT	CASSYAGISEAFF
.	TRBV11-2	12	TRBJ1-2	.	TGTGCCAGCAGCACCAAACTAGGGGGCTACACCTTC	CASSTKLGGYTF
.	TRBV2	14	TRBJ1-5	.	TGTGCCAGCAGTGAGGGTCAGGGTGGCCAGCCCCAGCATTTT	CASSEGQGGQPQHF
.	TRBV2	15	TRBJ2-1	TRBD1	TGTGCCAGCGATCCGGGACAGGGGGCATTCGGTGAGCAGTTCTTC	CASDPGQGAFGEQFF
.	TRBV5-1	16	TRBJ2-1	TRBD1	TGCGCCAGCAGCCAAACCGGGACAGTCTCCTACAATGAGCAGTTCTTC	CASSQTGTVSYNEQFF
.	TRBV6-1	12	TRBJ1-1	TRBD1	TGTGCCAGCATGAAGGACAGGGGGGAGGCTTTCTTT	CASMKDRGEAFF
.	TRBV7-2	15	TRBJ2-7	TRBD1	TGTGCCAGCAGCTTCGACAGGGCGACCTCCTACGAGCAGTACTTC	CASSFDRATSYEQYF
.	TRBV5-1	17	TRBJ2-7	.	TGCGCCAGCAGCTTGGGTTTTGATTGGACAGCGACCTACGAGCAGTACTTC	CASSLGFDWTATYEQYF
few	TRBV7-3	15	TRBJ2-1	.	TGTGCCAGCAGCCCCGGGCTCTTGCACTACAATGAGCAGTTCTTC	CASSPGLLHYNEQFF
.	TRBV11-3	13	TRBJ2-1	TRBD1	TGTGCCAGCAGCGGGGACAGGGGTCATGAGCAGTTCTTC	CASSGDRGHEQFF
few	TRBV5-1	12	TRBJ2-5	.	TGCGCCAGCAGCTTGCCGTTTGAGACCCAGTACTTC	CASSLPFETQYF
.	TRBV11-2	14	TRBJ1-1	.	TGTGCCACCGCACAGGGAGGGTTTAACACTGAAGCTTTCTTT	CATAQGGFNTEAFF
.	TRBV28	16	TRBJ2-1	TRBD2	TGTGCCAGCAGTTTATCTTTAACTAGCGGATACAATGAGCAGTTCTTC	CASSLSLTSGYNEQFF
.	TRBV11-3	15	TRBJ2-2	TRBD2	TGTGCCAGCAGCCATCGGGGGGATTACACCGGGGAGCTGTTTTTT	CASSHRGDYTGELFF
.	TRBV10-3	14	TRBJ2-1	TRBD2	TGTGCCATCAGAGACCTAGCGGGGGACAATGAGCAGTTCTTC	CAIRDLAGDNEQFF
.	TRBV7-2	13	TRBJ2-7	TRBD2	TGTGCCAGCAGCTTATCGGGGGGGGACGAGCAGTACTTC	CASSLSGGDEQYF
.	TRBV29-1	16	TRBJ1-1	.	TGCAGCGTTGAAGAAGGAGCCGGCAGGGGAAACACTGAAGCTTTCTTT	CSVEEGAGRGNTEAFF
.	TRBV5-4	12	TRBJ1-6	.	TGTGCCAGCAGCTTGGACTATTCACCCCTCCACTTT	CASSLDYSPLHF
few	TRBV6-1	14	TRBJ1-5	TRBD1	TGTGCCAGCAGTGGGGGGACAGCCGGTCAGCCCCAGCATTTT	CASSGGTAGQPQHF
.	TRBV5-8	17	TRBJ1-1	.	TGTGCCAGCAGCTTGGGCCAGGGAGGGAGGCCGAACACTGAAGCTTTCTTT	CASSLGQGGRPNTEAFF
few	TRBV5-6	14	TRBJ2-7	TRBD1	TGTGCCAGCAGCCCTGGACAGGGGGCGGATGAGCAGTACTTC	CASSPGQGADEQYF
.	TRBV7-2	15	TRBJ2-5	.	TGTGCCAGCAGCTTTCCTGGGGGGAGCAAAGAGACCCAGTACTTC	CASSFPGGSKETQYF
few	TRBV6-6	14	TRBJ1-6	.	TGTGCCAGCAGTAAGGGGCAGGAAAATTCACCCCTCCACTTT	CASSKGQENSPLHF
.	TRBV7-3	15	TRBJ2-3	.	TGTGCCAGCAGCTCTCGGGTGACTCGCACAGATACGCAGTATTTT	CASSSRVTRTDTQYF
.	TRBV9	16	TRBJ1-3	.	TGTGCCAGCAGCGCCGGGGGATCAGGAGCTTATACCACCATATATTTT	CASSAGGSGAYTTIYF
medium-sized	TRBV18	14	TRBJ1-1	TRBD1	TGTGCCAGCTCTCAGGACAGGGGGAACACTGAAGCTTTCTTT	CASSQDRGNTEAFF
.	TRBV10-2	14	TRBJ2-2	.	TGCGCCAGCAGCAGGGACATTGGCACCGGGGAGCTGTTTTTT	CASSRDIGTGELFF
medium-sized	TRBV11-2	14	TRBJ2-1	.	TGTGCCAGCAGCTTAGCAGGGGTTTACAATGAGCAGTTCTTC	CASSLAGVYNEQFF
once	TRBV19	15	TRBJ2-1	TRBD2	TGTGCCAGTAGTATAGAAGCGGGAGGTTACAATGAGCAGTTCTTC	CASSIEAGGYNEQFF
.	TRBV5-6	17	TRBJ2-1	.	TGTGCCAGCAGCAGCCGTAGCGCGGGCAGCTCCTACAATGAGCAGTTCTTC	CASSSRSAGSSYNEQFF
once	TRBV30	11	TRBJ1-2	.	TGTGCCTGGAGTCAAGCCCATGGCTACACCTTC	CAWSQAHGYTF
.	TRBV5-1	13	TRBJ2-5	.	TGCGCCAGCAGGTATCAGGGTGAAGAGACCCAGTACTTC	CASRYQGEETQYF
.	TRBV11-3	13	TRBJ1-1	TRBD1	TGTGCCAGCAGCATGACAGGGGACACTGAAGCTTTCTTT	CASSMTGDTEAFF
.	TRBV7-9	17	TRBJ2-5	TRBD2	TGTGCCAGCAGCTTTCCTTCCTCTAGCGGGGGACAAGAGACCCAGTACTTC	CASSFPSSSGGQETQYF
.	TRBV7-2	14	TRBJ1-3	.	TGTGCCAGCAGCTTTAATCCAGGGTGGAACACCATATATTTT	CASSFNPGWNTIYF
.	TRBV4-1	17	TRBJ2-1	TRBD2	TGCGCCAGCAGCTTACCTATCAGCGGGAGTGAGGACAATGAGCAGTTCTTC	CASSLPISGSEDNEQFF
.	TRBV7-3	15	TRBJ2-1	TRBD2	TGTGCCAGCAGCTTAAACGGGGGGTACTACAATGAGCAGTTCTTC	CASSLNGGYYNEQFF
.	TRBV14	17	TRBJ2-3	.	TGTGCCAGCAGCCAGGTTGGACTTTCGGACCGGCTAGATACGCAGTATTTT	CASSQVGLSDRLDTQYF
.	TRBV11-2	16	TRBJ2-7	TRBD1	TGTGCCAGCAGCCTACAACCGGGACAGGGGTCCTACGAGCAGTACTTC	CASSLQPGQGSYEQYF
.	TRBV6-5	13	TRBJ2-7	TRBD1	TGTGCCAGCAGTAGAGACAGGGGAGACGAGCAGTACTTC	CASSRDRGDEQYF
.	TRBV7-2	15	TRBJ2-3	.	TGTGCCAGCAGCCCTGTCCGGCGGGCCACAGATACGCAGTATTTT	CASSPVRRATDTQYF
few	TRBV5-1	12	TRBJ1-2	.	TGCGCCAGCAGCCTTGAGGGGGTTGGCTACACCTTC	CASSLEGVGYTF
.	TRBV19	14	TRBJ2-1	.	TGTGCCAGTAGTATAGACCCTAGGAGCGATGAGCAGTTCTTC	CASSIDPRSDEQFF